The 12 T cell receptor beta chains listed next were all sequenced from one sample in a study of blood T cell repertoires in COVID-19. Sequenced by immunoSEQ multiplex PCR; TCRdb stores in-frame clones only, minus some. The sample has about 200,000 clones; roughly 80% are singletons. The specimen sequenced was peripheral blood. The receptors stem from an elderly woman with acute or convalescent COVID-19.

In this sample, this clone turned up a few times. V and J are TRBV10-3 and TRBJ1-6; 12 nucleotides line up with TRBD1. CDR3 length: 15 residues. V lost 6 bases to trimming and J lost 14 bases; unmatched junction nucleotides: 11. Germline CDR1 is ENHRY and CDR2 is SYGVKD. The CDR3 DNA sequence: TGTGCCATCAGGGCGGGACAGGGGGCTCCGGTAACCCTCCACTTT. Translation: CAIRAGQGAPVTLHF.

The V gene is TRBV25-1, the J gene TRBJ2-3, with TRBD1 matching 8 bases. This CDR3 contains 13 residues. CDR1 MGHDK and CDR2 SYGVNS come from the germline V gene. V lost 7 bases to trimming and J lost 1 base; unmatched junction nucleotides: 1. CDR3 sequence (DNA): TGTGCCAGCACAGGGGGCGGCACAGATACGCAGTATTTT. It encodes CASTGGGTDTQYF.

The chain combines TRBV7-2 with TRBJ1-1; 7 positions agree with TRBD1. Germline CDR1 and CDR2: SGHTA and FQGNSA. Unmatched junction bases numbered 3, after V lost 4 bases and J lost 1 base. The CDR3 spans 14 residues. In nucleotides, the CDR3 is TGTGCCAGCAGCTGGGACAGCGCGAACACTGAAGCTTTCTTT. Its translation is CASSWDSANTEAFF. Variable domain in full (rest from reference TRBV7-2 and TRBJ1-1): GAGVSQSPSNKVTEKGKDVELRCDPISGHTALYWYRQSLGQGLEFLIYFQGNSAPDKSGLPSDRFSAERTGGSVSTLTIQRTQQEDSAVYLCASSWDSANTEAFFGQGTRLTVV.

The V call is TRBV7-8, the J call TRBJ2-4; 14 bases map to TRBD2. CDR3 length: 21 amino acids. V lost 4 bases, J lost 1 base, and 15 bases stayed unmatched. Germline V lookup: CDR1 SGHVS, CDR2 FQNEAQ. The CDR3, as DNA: TGTGCCAGCAGCTACCACCGGACTAGCGGGGGGAGCGAGTCGGCCAAAAACATTCAGTACTTC. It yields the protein CASSYHRTSGGSESAKNIQYF.

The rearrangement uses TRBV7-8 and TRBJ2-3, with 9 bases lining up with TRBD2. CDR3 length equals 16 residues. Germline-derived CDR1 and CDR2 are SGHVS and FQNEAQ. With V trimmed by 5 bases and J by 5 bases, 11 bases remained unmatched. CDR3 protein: CASSPISGGGEDTQYF. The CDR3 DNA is TGTGCCAGCAGCCCAATTAGCGGGGGAGGTGAAGATACGCAGTATTTT.

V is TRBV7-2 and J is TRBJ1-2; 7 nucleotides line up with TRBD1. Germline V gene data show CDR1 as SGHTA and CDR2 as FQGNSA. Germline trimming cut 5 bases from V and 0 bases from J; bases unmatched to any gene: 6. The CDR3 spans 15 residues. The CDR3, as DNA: TGTGCCAGCAGCAACAGACAGGGCCCTAACTATGGCTACACCTTC. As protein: CASSNRQGPNYGYTF.

The CDR3 is CASSDWSTGELFF. The CDR3 DNA reads TGTGCCAGCAGTGACTGGAGCACCGGGGAGCTGTTTTTT. V is TRBV2 and J is TRBJ2-2; D gene uncertain. CDR1 and CDR2 from the germline V gene are SNHLY and FYNNEI. V was shortened by 3 bases and J by 4 bases, with 6 bases between the two germline ends. CDR3 size: 13 residues. Full variable domain (rest looked up from reference TRBV2 and TRBJ2-2): EPEVTQTPSHQVTQMGQEVILRCVPISNHLYFYWYRQILGQKVEFLVSFYNNEISEKSEIFDDQFSVERPDGSNFTLKIRSTKLEDSAMYFCASSDWSTGELFFGEGSRLTVL.

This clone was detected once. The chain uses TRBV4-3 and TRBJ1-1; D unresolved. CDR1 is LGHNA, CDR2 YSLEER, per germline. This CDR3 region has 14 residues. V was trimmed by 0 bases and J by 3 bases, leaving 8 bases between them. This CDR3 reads CASSQDTGDTEAFF. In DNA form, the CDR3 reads TGCGCCAGCAGCCAAGATACCGGGGACACTGAAGCTTTCTTT.

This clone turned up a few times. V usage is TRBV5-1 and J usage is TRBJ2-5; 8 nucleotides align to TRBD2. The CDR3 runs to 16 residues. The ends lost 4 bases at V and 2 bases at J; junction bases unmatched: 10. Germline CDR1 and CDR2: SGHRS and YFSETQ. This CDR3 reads CASSATGRGAQETQYF. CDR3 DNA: TGCGCCAGCAGCGCCACCGGGAGGGGCGCTCAAGAGACCCAGTACTTC.

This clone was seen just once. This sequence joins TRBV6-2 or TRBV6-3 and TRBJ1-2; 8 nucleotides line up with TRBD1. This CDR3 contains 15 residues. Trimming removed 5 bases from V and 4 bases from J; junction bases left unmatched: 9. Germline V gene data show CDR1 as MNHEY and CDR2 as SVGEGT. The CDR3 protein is CASSTDRDLLYGYTF. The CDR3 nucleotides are TGTGCCAGCAGTACGGACAGGGACCTACTCTATGGCTACACCTTC.

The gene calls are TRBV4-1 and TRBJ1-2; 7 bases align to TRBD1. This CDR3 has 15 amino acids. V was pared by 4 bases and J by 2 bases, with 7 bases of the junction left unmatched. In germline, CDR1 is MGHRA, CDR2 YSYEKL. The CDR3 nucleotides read TGCGCCAGCAGCCTCGAACAGGGGACAAACTATGGCTACACCTTC. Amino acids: CASSLEQGTNYGYTF.

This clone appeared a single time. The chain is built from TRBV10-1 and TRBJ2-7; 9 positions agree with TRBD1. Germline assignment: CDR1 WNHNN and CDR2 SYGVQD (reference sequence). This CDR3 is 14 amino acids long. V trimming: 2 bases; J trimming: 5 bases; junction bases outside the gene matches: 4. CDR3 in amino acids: CASSEPDRGNEQYF. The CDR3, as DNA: TGCGCCAGCAGTGAGCCGGACAGGGGCAACGAGCAGTACTTC.